These T cell receptor beta chains were read from a single sample in a study of T cells in Graves' hyperthyroidism and ophthalmopathy. TCRdb itself ran the multiplex PCR reads through MiXCR, one entry per CDR3 protein. The sample consists of 600,000 to 700,000 distinct CDR3 sequences, about 45% of them appearing once. The sequenced sample was peripheral blood or thyroid tissue (not recorded which). The receptors here all came from an adult man with Graves' disease, either hyperthyroidism or ophthalmopathy (not recorded which). Each CDR3 is given with its conserved first and last residue. A D gene is named only where the DNA matches it firmly. Clone size is shown for a subset of rows, as once, few, many or a class of expanded clone.

d_call: TRBD1
v_call: TRBV2
clone_size: many
j_call: TRBJ1-1
cdr3_nt: TGTGCCAGCAGGCCAGGACAGGGGGCGAAATGGAACACTGAAGCTTTCTTT
cdr3_aa: CASRPGQGAKWNTEAFF

d_call: .
v_call: TRBV6-5
clone_size: few
j_call: TRBJ2-7
cdr3_nt: TGTGCCAGCAGTAATGACTACGAGCAGTACTTC
cdr3_aa: CASSNDYEQYF

d_call: TRBD1
v_call: TRBV7-3
clone_size: .
j_call: TRBJ1-1
cdr3_nt: TGTGCCAGCAGCTTCCGGGACAGGGGGGAAGCTTTCTTT
cdr3_aa: CASSFRDRGEAFF

d_call: .
v_call: TRBV9
clone_size: many
j_call: TRBJ1-2
cdr3_nt: TGTGCCAGCAGCGTGAGGTACAGCGGCTACACCTTC
cdr3_aa: CASSVRYSGYTF

d_call: .
v_call: TRBV2
clone_size: .
j_call: TRBJ1-1
cdr3_nt: TGTGCCAGCGAAACACCAACAGGAATGAACACTGAAGCTTTCTTT
cdr3_aa: CASETPTGMNTEAFF

d_call: TRBD1
v_call: TRBV6-6
clone_size: .
j_call: TRBJ1-5
cdr3_nt: TGTGCCAGCAGCCCCGGACAGGGGGCTAGCAATCAGCCCCAGCATTTT
cdr3_aa: CASSPGQGASNQPQHF

d_call: TRBD1
v_call: TRBV29-1
clone_size: many
j_call: TRBJ1-2
cdr3_nt: TGCAGCGTTTCCGGACAGGCGAAAGGCTACACCTTC
cdr3_aa: CSVSGQAKGYTF

d_call: .
v_call: TRBV9
clone_size: few
j_call: TRBJ2-5
cdr3_nt: TGTGCCAGCAGCGTAGGGATCGGGATTGAGACCCAGTACTTC
cdr3_aa: CASSVGIGIETQYF

d_call: .
v_call: TRBV10-3
clone_size: .
j_call: TRBJ1-4
cdr3_nt: TGTGCCATCAGCGCCGGGACACTGAATGAAAAACTGTTTTTT
cdr3_aa: CAISAGTLNEKLFF

d_call: TRBD1
v_call: TRBV19
clone_size: few
j_call: TRBJ1-4
cdr3_nt: TGTGCCAGTAGCGCCCGTGGGGCGACAGGGCGAGAAAAACTGTTTTTT
cdr3_aa: CASSARGATGREKLFF

d_call: .
v_call: TRBV6-6
clone_size: .
j_call: TRBJ2-5
cdr3_nt: TGTGCCAGCAGTGAACAGTACCAAGAGACCCAGTACTTC
cdr3_aa: CASSEQYQETQYF

d_call: TRBD1
v_call: TRBV15
clone_size: once
j_call: TRBJ1-5
cdr3_nt: TGTGCCACCAGCAGGGACAGGAGAAACTACGAGCATTTT
cdr3_aa: CATSRDRRNYEHF

d_call: .
v_call: TRBV14
clone_size: many
j_call: TRBJ1-6
cdr3_nt: TGTGCCAGCAGCCAAGTCAGCTATAATTCACCCCTCCACTTT
cdr3_aa: CASSQVSYNSPLHF

d_call: .
v_call: TRBV12-5
clone_size: .
j_call: TRBJ1-6
cdr3_nt: TGTGCTAGCGGAATGGAAGGTCGGAATTCACCCCTCCACTTT
cdr3_aa: CASGMEGRNSPLHF

d_call: .
v_call: TRBV19
clone_size: .
j_call: TRBJ2-2
cdr3_nt: TGTGCCAGTAGTATTTCGGCAGGGGTGAACACCGGGGAGCTGTTTTTT
cdr3_aa: CASSISAGVNTGELFF

d_call: .
v_call: TRBV10-3
clone_size: once
j_call: TRBJ1-1
cdr3_nt: TGTGCCATCGCGCGGGTCCTACTGGGCGACACTGAAGCTTTCTTT
cdr3_aa: CAIARVLLGDTEAFF

d_call: TRBD1
v_call: TRBV20-1
clone_size: many
j_call: TRBJ2-5
cdr3_nt: TGCAGTGCCCCCGACAGGGCTTTTCGGACCCAGTACTTC
cdr3_aa: CSAPDRAFRTQYF

d_call: .
v_call: TRBV19
clone_size: .
j_call: TRBJ1-5
cdr3_nt: TGTGCCAGTAGTGTCTCCTTAATCCGCAGCAATCAGCCCCAGCATTTT
cdr3_aa: CASSVSLIRSNQPQHF

d_call: TRBD1
v_call: TRBV5-4
clone_size: few
j_call: TRBJ1-1
cdr3_nt: TGTGCCAGCAGCTCGGGACAGAGGTTGAAAGCTTTCTTT
cdr3_aa: CASSSGQRLKAFF

d_call: .
v_call: TRBV19
clone_size: few
j_call: TRBJ1-3
cdr3_nt: TGTGCCAGTAGCCGGCTGACCCGCTCTGGAAACACCATATATTTT
cdr3_aa: CASSRLTRSGNTIYF

d_call: .
v_call: TRBV2
clone_size: many
j_call: TRBJ1-3
cdr3_nt: TGTGCCACATCGGGGGAACTTGCTGGAAACACCATATATTTT
cdr3_aa: CATSGELAGNTIYF

d_call: .
v_call: TRBV20-1
clone_size: .
j_call: TRBJ1-1
cdr3_nt: TGCAGTGCCCAGGAGGACACTGAAGCTTTCTTT
cdr3_aa: CSAQEDTEAFF